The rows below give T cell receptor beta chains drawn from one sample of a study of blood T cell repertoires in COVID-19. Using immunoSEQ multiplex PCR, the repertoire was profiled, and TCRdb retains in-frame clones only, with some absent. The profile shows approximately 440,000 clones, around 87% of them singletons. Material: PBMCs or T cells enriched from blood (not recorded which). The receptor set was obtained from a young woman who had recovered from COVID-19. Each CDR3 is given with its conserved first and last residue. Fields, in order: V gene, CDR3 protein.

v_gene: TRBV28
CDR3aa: CAITGGVQPQHF

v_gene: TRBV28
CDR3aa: CASSLAGNDEQFF

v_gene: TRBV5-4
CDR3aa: CASSSKQDGSSSGYTF

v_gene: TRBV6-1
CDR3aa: CASSDTPGEKLFF

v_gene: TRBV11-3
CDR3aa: CASSLDGGGPGEQYF

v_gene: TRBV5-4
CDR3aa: CASSLVPGHPNSPLHF

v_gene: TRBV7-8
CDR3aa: CASSPRGGAGFSYGYTF

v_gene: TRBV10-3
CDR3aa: CAISQQGYGYTF

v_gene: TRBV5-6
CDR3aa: CASSSLGQGYGYTF

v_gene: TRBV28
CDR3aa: CASRPPGLQPNTEAFF

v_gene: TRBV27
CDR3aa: CASSSPRDRYTDTQYF

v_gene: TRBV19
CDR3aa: CASRGRSGKNIQYF

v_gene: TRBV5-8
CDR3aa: CASSSGTATLNEQFF

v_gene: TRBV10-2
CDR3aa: CASSGTGARYEQYF

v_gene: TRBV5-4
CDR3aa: CASSLDRGQSYEQYF

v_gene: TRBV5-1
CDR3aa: CASSLETGSGYTF

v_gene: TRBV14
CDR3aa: CASSQLSYEQYF

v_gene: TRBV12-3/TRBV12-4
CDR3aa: CASSSYRGEAFF

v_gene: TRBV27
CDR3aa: CASSFLGGGTEAFF

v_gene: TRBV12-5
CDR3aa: CASGLKLSGGASYEQYF